Given below is one T cell receptor (beta chain) in context. This sample is part of a study of blood T cell repertoires in COVID-19. Trimming cost V 5 bases and J 4 bases, with 14 bases left between them. The V gene's germline CDR1 is SGHAT and CDR2 FQNNGV. The CDR3 totals 14 residues. Assay used: immunoSEQ multiplex PCR; TCRdb lists only in-frame clones, some missing. The top ten clones hold roughly 7.3% of a sample with around 130,000 clones, roughly three quarters of them seen once. The specimen sequenced was peripheral blood. This clonotype was sampled from a human donor in a cohort sampled during active COVID-19. This chain connects TRBV11-2 to TRBJ1-1; TRBD1 might be the D (6 bases). The CDR3 here is CASSTPRGGTEAFF. The CDR3 DNA is TGTGCCAGCAGCACCCCTAGGGGGGGCACTGAAGCTTTCTTT.